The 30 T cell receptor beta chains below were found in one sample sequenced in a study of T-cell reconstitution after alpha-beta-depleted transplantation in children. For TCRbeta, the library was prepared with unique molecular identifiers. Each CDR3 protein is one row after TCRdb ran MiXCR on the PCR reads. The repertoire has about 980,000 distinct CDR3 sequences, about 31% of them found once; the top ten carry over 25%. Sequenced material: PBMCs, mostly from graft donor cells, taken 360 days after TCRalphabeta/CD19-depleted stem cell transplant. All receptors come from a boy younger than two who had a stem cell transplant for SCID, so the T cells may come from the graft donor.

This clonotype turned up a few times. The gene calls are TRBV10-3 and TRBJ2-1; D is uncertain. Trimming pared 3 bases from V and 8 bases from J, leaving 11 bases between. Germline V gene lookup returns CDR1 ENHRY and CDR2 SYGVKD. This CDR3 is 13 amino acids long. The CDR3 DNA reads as TGTGCCATCAGTGACTCAAATTTCGATGAGCAGTTCTTC. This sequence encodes CAISDSNFDEQFF.

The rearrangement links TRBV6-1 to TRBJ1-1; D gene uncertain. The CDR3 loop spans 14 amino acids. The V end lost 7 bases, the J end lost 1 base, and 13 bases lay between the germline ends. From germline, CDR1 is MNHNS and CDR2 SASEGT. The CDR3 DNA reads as TGTGCCAGCACCAAAGGGCTGGAGAACACTGAAGCTTTCTTT. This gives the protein CASTKGLENTEAFF.

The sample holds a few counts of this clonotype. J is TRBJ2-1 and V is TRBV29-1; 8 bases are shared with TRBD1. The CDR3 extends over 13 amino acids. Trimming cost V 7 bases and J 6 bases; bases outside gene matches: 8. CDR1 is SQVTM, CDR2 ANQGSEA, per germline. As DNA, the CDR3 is TGCAGCGCCCCCGGCGGACAGGGCAATGAGCAGTTCTTC. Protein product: CSAPGGQGNEQFF.

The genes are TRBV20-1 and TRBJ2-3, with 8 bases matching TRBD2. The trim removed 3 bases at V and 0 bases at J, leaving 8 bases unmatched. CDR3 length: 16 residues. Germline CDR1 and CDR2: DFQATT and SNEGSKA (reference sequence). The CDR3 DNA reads TGCAGTGCTAGTGTAGTAGCGGGGTCTAGCACAGATACGCAGTATTTT. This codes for CSASVVAGSSTDTQYF.

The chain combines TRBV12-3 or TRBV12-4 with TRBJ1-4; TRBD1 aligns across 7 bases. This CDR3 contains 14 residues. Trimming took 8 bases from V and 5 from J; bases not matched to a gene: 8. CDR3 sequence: CASGPGTENEKLFF. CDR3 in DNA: TGTGCCAGCGGGCCCGGGACAGAGAATGAAAAACTGTTTTTT.

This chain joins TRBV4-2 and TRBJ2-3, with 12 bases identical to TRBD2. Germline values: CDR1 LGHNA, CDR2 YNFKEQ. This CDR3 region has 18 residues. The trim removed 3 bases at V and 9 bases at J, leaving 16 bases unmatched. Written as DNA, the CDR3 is TGTGCCAGCAGCCAGGGCCCTACTAGCGGGGGGTTCTTCGGGACGCAGTATTTT. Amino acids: CASSQGPTSGGFFGTQYF.

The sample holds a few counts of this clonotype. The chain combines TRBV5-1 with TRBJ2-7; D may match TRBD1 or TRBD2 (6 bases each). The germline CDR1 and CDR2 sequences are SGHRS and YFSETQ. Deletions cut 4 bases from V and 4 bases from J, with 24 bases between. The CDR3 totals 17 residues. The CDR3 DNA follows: TGCGCCAGCAGCCGACGGACTACTCGGGACACCGCTTACGAGCAGTACTTC. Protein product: CASSRRTTRDTAYEQYF.

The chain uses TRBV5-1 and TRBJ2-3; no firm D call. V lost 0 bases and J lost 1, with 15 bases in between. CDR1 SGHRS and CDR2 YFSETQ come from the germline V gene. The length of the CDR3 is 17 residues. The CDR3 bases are TGCGCCAGCAGCTTGGAGGCGTGGGCACGTCGCACAGATACGCAGTATTTT. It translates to CASSLEAWARRTDTQYF. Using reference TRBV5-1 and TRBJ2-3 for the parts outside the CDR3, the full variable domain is KAGVTQTPRYLIKTRGQQVTLSCSPISGHRSVSWYQQTPGQGLQFLFEYFSETQRNKGNFPGRFSGRQFSNSRSEMNVSTLELGDSALYLCASSLEAWARRTDTQYFGPGTRLTVL.

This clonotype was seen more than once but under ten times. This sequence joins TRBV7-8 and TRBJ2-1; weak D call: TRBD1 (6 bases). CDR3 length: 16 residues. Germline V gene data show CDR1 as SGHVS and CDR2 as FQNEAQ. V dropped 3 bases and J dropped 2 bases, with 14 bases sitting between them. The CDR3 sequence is CASSLTGMIAYNEQFF. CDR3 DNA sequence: TGTGCCAGCAGCTTGACAGGTATGATCGCCTACAATGAGCAGTTCTTC.

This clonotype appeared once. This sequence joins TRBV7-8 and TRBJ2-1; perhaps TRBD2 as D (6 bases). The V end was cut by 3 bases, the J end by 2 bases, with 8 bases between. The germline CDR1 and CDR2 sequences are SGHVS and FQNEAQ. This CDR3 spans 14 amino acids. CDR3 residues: CASSFRTTYNEQFF. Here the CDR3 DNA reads TGTGCCAGCAGCTTCAGGACTACCTACAATGAGCAGTTCTTC.

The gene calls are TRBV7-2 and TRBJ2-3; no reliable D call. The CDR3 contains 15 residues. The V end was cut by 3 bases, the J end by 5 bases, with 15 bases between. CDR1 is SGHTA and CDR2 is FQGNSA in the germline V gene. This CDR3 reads CASSFQTARRDTQYF. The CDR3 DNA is TGTGCCAGCAGCTTCCAGACTGCCCGCAGAGATACGCAGTATTTT.

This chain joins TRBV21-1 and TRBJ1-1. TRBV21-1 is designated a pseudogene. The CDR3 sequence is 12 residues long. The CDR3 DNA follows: TGTGCCAGCAGCGATGGACACACTGAAGCTTTCTTT. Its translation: CASSDGHTEAFF.

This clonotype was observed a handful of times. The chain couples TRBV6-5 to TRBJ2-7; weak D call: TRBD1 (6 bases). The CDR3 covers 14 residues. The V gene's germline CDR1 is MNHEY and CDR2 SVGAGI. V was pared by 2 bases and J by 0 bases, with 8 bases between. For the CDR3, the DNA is TGTGCCAGCAGTTACGACAGGAACTCCTACGAGCAGTACTTC. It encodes CASSYDRNSYEQYF.

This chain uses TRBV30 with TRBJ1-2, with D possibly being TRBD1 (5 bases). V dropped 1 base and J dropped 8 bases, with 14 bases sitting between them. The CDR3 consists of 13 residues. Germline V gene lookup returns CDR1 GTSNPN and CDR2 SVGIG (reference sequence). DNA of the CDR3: TGTGCCTGGAGTGGACAGTCGGTCAAAGGCTACACCTTC. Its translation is CAWSGQSVKGYTF.

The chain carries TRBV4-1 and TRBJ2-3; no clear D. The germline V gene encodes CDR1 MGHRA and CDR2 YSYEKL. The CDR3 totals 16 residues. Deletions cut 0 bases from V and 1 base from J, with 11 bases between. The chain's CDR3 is CASSQDSSLGTDTQYF. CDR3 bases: TGCGCCAGCAGCCAAGATTCATCCCTCGGCACAGATACGCAGTATTTT.

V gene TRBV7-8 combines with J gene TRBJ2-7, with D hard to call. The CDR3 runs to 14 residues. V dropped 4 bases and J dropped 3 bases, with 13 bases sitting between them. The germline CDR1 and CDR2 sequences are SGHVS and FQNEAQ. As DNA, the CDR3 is TGTGCCAGCAGCTCGTCTGGGCCAGGCTACGAGCAGTACTTC. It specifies CASSSSGPGYEQYF.

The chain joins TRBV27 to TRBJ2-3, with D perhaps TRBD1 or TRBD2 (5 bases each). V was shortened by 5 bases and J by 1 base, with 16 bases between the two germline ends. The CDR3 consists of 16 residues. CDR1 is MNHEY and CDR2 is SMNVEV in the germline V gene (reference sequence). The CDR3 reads CASSTFVGVGTDTQYF. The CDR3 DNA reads TGTGCCAGCAGTACCTTCGTGGGGGTCGGCACAGATACGCAGTATTTT.

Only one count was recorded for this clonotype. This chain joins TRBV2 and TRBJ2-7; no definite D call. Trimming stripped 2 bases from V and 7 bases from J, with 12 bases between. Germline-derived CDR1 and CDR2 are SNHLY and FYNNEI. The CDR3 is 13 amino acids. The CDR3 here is CASSEYCAWEQYF. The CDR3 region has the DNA TGTGCCAGCAGTGAATACTGCGCCTGGGAGCAGTACTTC.

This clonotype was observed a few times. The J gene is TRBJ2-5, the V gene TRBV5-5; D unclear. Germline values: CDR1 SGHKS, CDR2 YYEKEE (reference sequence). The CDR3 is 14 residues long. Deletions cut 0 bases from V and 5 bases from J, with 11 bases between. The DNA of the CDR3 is TGTGCCAGCAGCTTGGTCGGCCCTAGGGAGACCCAGTACTTC. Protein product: CASSLVGPRETQYF. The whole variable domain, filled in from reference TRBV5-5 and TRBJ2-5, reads DAGVTQSPTHLIKTRGQQVTLRCSPISGHKSVSWYQQVLGQGPQFIFQYYEKEERGRGNFPDRFSARQFPNYSSELNVNALLLGDSALYLCASSLVGPRETQYFGPGTRLLVL.

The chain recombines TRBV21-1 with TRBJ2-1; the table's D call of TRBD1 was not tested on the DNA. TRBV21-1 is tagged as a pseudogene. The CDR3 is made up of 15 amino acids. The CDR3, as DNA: TGTGCCAGCAGCCCGGGACAGGGGGTTAACAATGAGCAGTTCTTC. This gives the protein CASSPGQGVNNEQFF.

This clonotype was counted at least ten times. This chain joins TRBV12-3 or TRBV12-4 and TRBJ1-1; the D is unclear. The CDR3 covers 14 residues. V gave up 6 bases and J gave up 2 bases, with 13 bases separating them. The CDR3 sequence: CASSLGRVNTEAFF. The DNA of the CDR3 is TGTGCCAGCAGCCTAGGGAGAGTAAACACTGAAGCTTTCTTT.

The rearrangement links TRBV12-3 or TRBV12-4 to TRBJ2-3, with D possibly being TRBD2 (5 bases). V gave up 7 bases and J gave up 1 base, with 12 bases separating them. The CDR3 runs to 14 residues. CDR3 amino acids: CASNELRGTDTQYF. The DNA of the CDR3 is TGTGCCAGCAATGAACTGAGGGGCACAGATACGCAGTATTTT.

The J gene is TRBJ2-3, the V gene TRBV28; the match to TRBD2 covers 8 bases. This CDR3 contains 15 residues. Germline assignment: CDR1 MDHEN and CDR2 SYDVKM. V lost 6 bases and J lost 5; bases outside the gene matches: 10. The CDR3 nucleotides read TGTGCCAGCAGAACGACCACGGGAGGGAAAGATACGCAGTATTTT. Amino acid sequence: CASRTTTGGKDTQYF.

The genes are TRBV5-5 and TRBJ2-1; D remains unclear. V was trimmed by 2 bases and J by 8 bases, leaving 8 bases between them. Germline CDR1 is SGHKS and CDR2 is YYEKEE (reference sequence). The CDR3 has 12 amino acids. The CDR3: CASSFGFHEQFF. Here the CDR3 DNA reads TGTGCCAGCAGCTTCGGGTTTCATGAGCAGTTCTTC. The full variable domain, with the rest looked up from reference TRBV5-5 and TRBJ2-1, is DAGVTQSPTHLIKTRGQQVTLRCSPISGHKSVSWYQQVLGQGPQFIFQYYEKEERGRGNFPDRFSARQFPNYSSELNVNALLLGDSALYLCASSFGFHEQFFGPGTRLTVL.

The CDR3 DNA follows: TGCAGTGTTACCGGGGACAGGGGCTCTCTTGGCAATCAGCCCCAGCATTTT. Protein sequence: CSVTGDRGSLGNQPQHF. The chain couples TRBV20-1 to TRBJ1-5; 10 nucleotides match TRBD1. CDR1 is DFQATT and CDR2 is SNEGSKA in the germline V gene (reference sequence). Trimming took 7 bases from V and 2 from J; bases not matched to a gene: 14. This CDR3 spans 17 amino acids.

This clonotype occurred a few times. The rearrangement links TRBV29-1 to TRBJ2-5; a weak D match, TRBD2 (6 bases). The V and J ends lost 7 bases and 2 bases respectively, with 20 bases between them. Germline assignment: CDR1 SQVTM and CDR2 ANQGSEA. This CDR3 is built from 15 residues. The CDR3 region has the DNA TGCAGCGCCGTCCCGGGGGTTTGGAAGCAAGAGACCCAGTACTTC. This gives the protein CSAVPGVWKQETQYF.

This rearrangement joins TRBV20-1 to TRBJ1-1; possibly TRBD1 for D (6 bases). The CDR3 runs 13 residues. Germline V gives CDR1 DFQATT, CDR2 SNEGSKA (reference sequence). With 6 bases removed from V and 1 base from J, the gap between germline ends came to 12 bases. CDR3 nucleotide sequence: TGCAGTGCCATTGGGGGCCAGAACACTGAAGCTTTCTTT. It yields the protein CSAIGGQNTEAFF.

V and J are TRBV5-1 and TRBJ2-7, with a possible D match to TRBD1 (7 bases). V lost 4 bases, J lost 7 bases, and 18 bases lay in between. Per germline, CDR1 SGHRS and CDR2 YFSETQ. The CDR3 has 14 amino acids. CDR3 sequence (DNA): TGCGCCAGCAGCCCCGGGACTGCACAGGGGGAGCAGTACTTC. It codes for CASSPGTAQGEQYF.

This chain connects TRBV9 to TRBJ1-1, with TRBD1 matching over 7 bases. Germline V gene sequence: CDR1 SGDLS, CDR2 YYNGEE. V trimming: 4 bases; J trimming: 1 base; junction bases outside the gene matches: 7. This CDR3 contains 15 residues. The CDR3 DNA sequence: TGTGCCAGCAGCCCCGGACAGGCAGCGAACACTGAAGCTTTCTTT. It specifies CASSPGQAANTEAFF.

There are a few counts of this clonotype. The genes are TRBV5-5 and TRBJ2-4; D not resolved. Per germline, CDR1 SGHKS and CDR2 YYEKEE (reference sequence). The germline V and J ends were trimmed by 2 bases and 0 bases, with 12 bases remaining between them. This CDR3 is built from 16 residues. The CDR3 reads CASSFNVVLAKNIQYF. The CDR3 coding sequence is TGTGCCAGCAGCTTTAACGTAGTACTAGCCAAAAACATTCAGTACTTC. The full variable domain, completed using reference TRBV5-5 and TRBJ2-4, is DAGVTQSPTHLIKTRGQQVTLRCSPISGHKSVSWYQQVLGQGPQFIFQYYEKEERGRGNFPDRFSARQFPNYSSELNVNALLLGDSALYLCASSFNVVLAKNIQYFGAGTRLSVL.